These 22 T cell receptor beta chains originate from one sample sequenced in a study of tumor-infiltrating lymphocytes in localized non-small cell lung cancer. Sequencing used immunoSEQ multiplex PCR; TCRdb keeps in-frame clones, though not all of them. The sample yields some 22,000 clones, approximately 80% seen once. Sequenced input: lung tumor tissue. These TCRs come from a human donor with non-small cell lung cancer.

There are a few counts of this clone. The rearrangement joins TRBV4-2 to TRBJ2-7; the D call may be TRBD1 or TRBD2 (5 bases each). This CDR3 contains 11 residues. V gave up 5 bases and J gave up 3 bases, with 5 bases separating them. CDR1 is LGHNA and CDR2 is YNFKEQ in the germline V gene. The CDR3 here is CASSGGYEQYF. CDR3 bases: TGTGCCAGCAGCGGGGGCTACGAGCAGTACTTC.

The chain uses TRBV4-2 and TRBJ1-1; TRBD1 matches 7 bases. CDR3 length equals 14 residues. CDR1 and CDR2 from the germline V gene are LGHNA and YNFKEQ. V lost 4 bases and J lost 1; bases outside the gene matches: 3. CDR3 in amino acids: CASSLGQENTEAFF. CDR3 in DNA: TGTGCCAGCAGCCTTGGACAGGAGAACACTGAAGCTTTCTTT.

The V and J genes are TRBV6-6 and TRBJ1-1; weak D call: TRBD1 (5 bases). V was trimmed by 6 bases and J by 2 bases, leaving 10 bases between them. The CDR3 covers 13 residues. Germline lookup yields CDR1 MNHNY and CDR2 SVGAGI (reference sequence). CDR3: CASRPRGNTEAFF. In nucleotides, the CDR3 is TGTGCCAGCAGACCTAGGGGTAACACTGAAGCTTTCTTT.

This clone has only one observation. The chain links TRBV5-4 to TRBJ2-1, with D unclear. The CDR3 is 15 residues long. V was pared by 0 bases and J by 12 bases, with 19 bases between. The germline CDR1 and CDR2 sequences are SGHNT and YYREEE (reference sequence). The CDR3: CASSLAGSPRVGQFF. The CDR3 DNA reads TGTGCCAGCAGCTTGGCCGGGTCCCCTCGTGTTGGGCAGTTCTTC. The full variable domain, rest sourced from reference TRBV5-4 and TRBJ2-1, is ETGVTQSPTHLIKTRGQQVTLRCSSQSGHNTVSWYQQALGQGPQFIFQYYREEENGRGNFPPRFSGLQFPNYSSELNVNALELDDSALYLCASSLAGSPRVGQFFGPGTRLTVL.

The chain recombines TRBV6-1 with TRBJ1-2; TRBD1 might be the D (6 bases). V gave up 3 bases and J gave up 2 bases, with 10 bases separating them. This CDR3 spans 14 amino acids. Germline loops: CDR1 MNHNS, CDR2 SASEGT. DNA of the CDR3: TGTGCCAGCAGTGAGAGGACAGCAAACTATGGCTACACCTTC. The encoded protein is CASSERTANYGYTF.

J is TRBJ1-1 and V is TRBV2; tentatively, D is TRBD1 (6 bases). CDR3 length: 14 amino acids. With 5 bases removed from V and 0 bases from J, the gap between germline ends came to 10 bases. Looked up from germline, CDR1 is SNHLY and CDR2 is FYNNEI. CDR3 nucleotide sequence: TGTGCCAGCAGTCTGACAGGTATGAACACTGAAGCTTTCTTT. Protein sequence: CASSLTGMNTEAFF.

V usage is TRBV13 and J usage is TRBJ1-2; D gene ambiguous. The CDR3 is 14 amino acids. Trimming stripped 3 bases from V and 6 bases from J, with 14 bases between. Germline V gene data show CDR1 as PRHDT and CDR2 as FYEKMQ (reference sequence). In DNA form, the CDR3 reads TGTGCCAGCAGCTTTAACCGAGGGAGGGATGGCTACACCTTC. It encodes CASSFNRGRDGYTF.

The chain links TRBV29-1 to TRBJ1-1; D call uncertain. V was clipped by 4 bases and J by 3 bases, with 12 bases between them. CDR3 length: 13 residues. CDR1 is SQVTM and CDR2 is ANQGSEA in the germline V gene. CDR3 nucleotide sequence: TGCAGCGTTGCAAGGTCACCGGACACTGAAGCTTTCTTT. This encodes CSVARSPDTEAFF. Variable domain in full (rest from reference TRBV29-1 and TRBJ1-1): SAVISQKPSRDICQRGTSLTIQCQVDSQVTMMFWYRQQPGQSLTLIATANQGSEATYESGFVIDKFPISRPNLTFSTLTVSNMSPEDSSIYLCSVARSPDTEAFFGQGTRLTVV.

V and J are TRBV20-1 and TRBJ1-2; D is undetermined. V was trimmed by 3 bases and J by 8 bases, leaving 4 bases between them. The V gene's germline CDR1 is DFQATT and CDR2 SNEGSKA (reference sequence). The CDR3 loop spans 9 amino acids. CDR3 coding DNA: TGCAGTGCTAGGGACGGCTACACCTTC. It yields the protein CSARDGYTF.

V and J are TRBV30 and TRBJ2-5, with 7 bases that match TRBD1. This CDR3 contains 16 residues. In germline, CDR1 is GTSNPN, CDR2 SVGIG (reference sequence). The ends lost 4 bases at V and 5 bases at J; junction bases unmatched: 16. The CDR3 protein is CAWIRQGVRGRETQYF. The CDR3 bases are TGTGCCTGGATTCGGCAGGGGGTGAGGGGTCGGGAGACCCAGTACTTC.

This sequence joins TRBV10-3 and TRBJ2-7, with 9 bases that match TRBD1. After removal of 5 bases from V and 4 bases from J, the junction contained 9 bases not matched to a gene. The length of the CDR3 is 15 residues. Germline CDR1 reads ENHRY; CDR2 reads SYGVKD. Here the CDR3 DNA reads TGTGCCATCAGTACCACCGGGACAGGGACTTACGAGCAGTACTTC. Amino acid sequence: CAISTTGTGTYEQYF.

The V and J genes are TRBV5-1 and TRBJ2-5, with D uncertain. Germline lookup yields CDR1 SGHRS and CDR2 YFSETQ. Trimming stripped 2 bases from V and 2 bases from J, with 10 bases between. This CDR3 comprises 14 residues. The CDR3 DNA reads as TGCGCCAGCAGCTTCTCGGTTCTACAAGAGACCCAGTACTTC. This sequence encodes CASSFSVLQETQYF.

The rearrangement uses TRBV15 and TRBJ1-5, with a tentative D call TRBD1 (5 bases). Trimming cost V 2 bases and J 11 bases, with 19 bases left between them. Germline values: CDR1 LNHNV, CDR2 YYDKDF (reference sequence). CDR3 length: 15 amino acids. In DNA form, the CDR3 reads TGTGCCACCAGCAGACCCCAGGGCCTTTCGGGTGCCCAGCATTTT. This gives the protein CATSRPQGLSGAQHF.

The genes are TRBV6-5 and TRBJ1-3; D perhaps matches TRBD1 (6 bases). The CDR3 spans 13 residues. Trimming left V 10 bases short and J 0 bases short, with 10 bases between. Germline CDR1 MNHEY, CDR2 SVGAGI. CDR3 region: CATRTVSGNTIYF. The DNA for the CDR3 is TGTGCCACCCGGACAGTCTCTGGAAACACCATATATTTT.

The sample holds one count of this clone. V is TRBV5-1 and J is TRBJ2-7; 7 bases fit TRBD2. This CDR3 is built from 15 residues. Germline lookup yields CDR1 SGHRS and CDR2 YFSETQ. The J segment lost 3 bases and the V segment lost 2 bases, leaving 8 bases of the junction unmatched. CDR3 in DNA: TGCGCCAGCAGCTTTAAGCGGGATCCCATCTACGAGCAGTACTTC. This codes for CASSFKRDPIYEQYF.

The rearrangement uses TRBV6-6 and TRBJ1-5; no reliable D call. Trimming took 10 bases from V and 0 from J, leaving 10 bases between them. The germline CDR1 and CDR2 sequences are MNHNY and SVGAGI (reference sequence). The CDR3 is 13 residues long. The CDR3 region is CATSTVSNQPQHF. CDR3 coding DNA: TGTGCCACCTCGACGGTTAGCAATCAGCCCCAGCATTTT.

This clone appeared a single time. V gene TRBV5-1 combines with J gene TRBJ1-3; perhaps TRBD1 as D (5 bases). V was trimmed by 0 bases and J by 1 base, leaving 14 bases between them. The germline gives CDR1 SGHRS, CDR2 YFSETQ. The CDR3 has 17 residues. This CDR3 reads CASSLDSPGWSGNTIYF. The CDR3 region has the DNA TGCGCCAGCAGCTTGGACTCCCCAGGGTGGTCTGGAAACACCATATATTTT.

The gene calls are TRBV30 and TRBJ2-3, with TRBD2 identical over 9 bases. The germline gives CDR1 GTSNPN, CDR2 SVGIG (reference sequence). This CDR3 spans 13 amino acids. V lost 5 bases to trimming and J lost 6 bases; unmatched junction nucleotides: 6. The CDR3 sequence is CAWVEAGGDTQYF. The CDR3 bases are TGTGCCTGGGTGGAGGCGGGAGGGGATACGCAGTATTTT.

This clone has just one count. The V gene is TRBV6-5, the J gene TRBJ2-7; unclear D gene. The CDR3 loop spans 14 amino acids. Germline V gene lookup returns CDR1 MNHEY and CDR2 SVGAGI. V gave up 2 bases and J gave up 3 bases, with 11 bases separating them. The CDR3 is CASSYRTDGYEQYF. The DNA of the CDR3 is TGTGCCAGCAGTTACCGCACAGATGGCTACGAGCAGTACTTC.

The J gene is TRBJ2-5, the V gene TRBV27; no clear D gene. Trimming removed 0 bases at V and 0 bases at J, with 8 bases between. CDR3 size: 15 residues. Germline V lookup: CDR1 MNHEY, CDR2 SMNVEV (reference sequence). In nucleotides, the CDR3 is TGTGCCAGCAGTTTATCGACACCTTACCAAGAGACCCAGTACTTC. Translated, it gives CASSLSTPYQETQYF.

The genes are TRBV11-2 and TRBJ1-4; TRBD1 aligns across 8 bases. V was clipped by 3 bases and J by 7 bases; unmatched bases: 10. In germline, CDR1 is SGHAT, CDR2 FQNNGV. The CDR3 is 16 residues long. The CDR3 spells CASSLGVTGVFEKLFF. CDR3 DNA sequence: TGTGCCAGCAGCTTGGGGGTGACAGGGGTTTTTGAAAAACTGTTTTTT. The complete variable domain, with remaining parts taken from reference TRBV11-2 and TRBJ1-4, reads EAGVAQSPRYKIIEKRQSVAFWCNPISGHATLYWYQQILGQGPKLLIQFQNNGVVDDSQLPKDRFSAERLKGVDSTLKIQPAKLEDSAVYLCASSLGVTGVFEKLFFGSGTQLSVL.

V gene TRBV2 combines with J gene TRBJ1-4, with D unclear. This CDR3 is built from 15 residues. Trimming pared 4 bases from V and 5 bases from J, leaving 14 bases between. Germline CDR1 reads SNHLY; CDR2 reads FYNNEI. Here the CDR3 DNA reads TGTGCCAGCAGTGGGCGTTGGGGATCAAATGAAAAACTGTTTTTT. Its translation: CASSGRWGSNEKLFF.